These 8 T cell receptor beta chains were all obtained from the same sample, sequenced in a study of blood T cell repertoires in COVID-19. Sequencing was performed with immunoSEQ multiplex PCR; in TCRdb, only in-frame clones are kept and a portion is missing. Among over 250,000 clones listed, 80% to 90% were seen once. The sample comprised peripheral blood. All receptors come from a woman between 65 and 79 years old with COVID-19, enrolled during active disease.

This chain uses TRBV3-1 (or the pseudogene TRBV3-2) with TRBJ2-5; 13 positions match TRBD2. This CDR3 is 16 amino acids long. Germline CDR1 reads LGHDT; CDR2 reads YNNKEL (reference sequence). V lost 0 bases and J lost 11; bases outside the gene matches: 9. The CDR3 reads CASSQDSPTSGGVQYF. DNA for the CDR3: TGTGCCAGCAGCCAAGATAGTCCCACTAGCGGGGGGGTTCAGTACTTC.

The chain recombines TRBV7-2 with TRBJ2-1; TRBD2 aligns across 10 bases. Germline CDR1 reads SGHTA; CDR2 reads FQGNSA. This CDR3 comprises 15 residues. With 3 bases clipped from V and 7 bases from J, the junction kept 6 bases outside the gene matches. The CDR3 region has the DNA TGTGCCAGCAGCTTTTGGAATAGCGGGGGGAATGAGCAGTTCTTC. This gives the protein CASSFWNSGGNEQFF.

The table lists this clone with a count of one. The V and J genes are TRBV11-2 and TRBJ1-2, with 7 bases fitting TRBD1. The germline CDR1 and CDR2 sequences are SGHAT and FQNNGV. This CDR3 region has 14 residues. V shed 4 bases, J shed 3 bases, and the junction held 5 bases outside the gene matches. The chain's CDR3 is CASSSWDSDYGYTF. CDR3 in DNA: TGTGCCAGCAGCTCCTGGGACAGTGACTATGGCTACACCTTC. Complete variable domain (other parts from reference TRBV11-2 and TRBJ1-2): EAGVAQSPRYKIIEKRQSVAFWCNPISGHATLYWYQQILGQGPKLLIQFQNNGVVDDSQLPKDRFSAERLKGVDSTLKIQPAKLEDSAVYLCASSSWDSDYGYTFGSGTRLTVV.

The genes are TRBV5-8 and TRBJ2-2; TRBD2 is a possible D gene (5 bases). This CDR3 is built from 16 residues. V shed 0 bases and J shed 1 base, with 10 bases lying between them. The germline gives CDR1 SGHTS, CDR2 YDEGEE. The CDR3, as DNA: TGTGCCAGCAGCTTGGCTCTAGCCCAGAACACCGGGGAGCTGTTTTTT. It translates to CASSLALAQNTGELFF. The variable domain in full, completed from reference TRBV5-8 and TRBJ2-2, reads EAGVTQSPTHLIKTRGQQATLRCSPISGHTSVYWYQQALGLGLQFLLWYDEGEERNRGNFPPRFSGRQFPNYSSELNVNALELEDSALYLCASSLALAQNTGELFFGEGSRLTVL.

This chain links TRBV6-4 with TRBJ1-6, with unresolved D. V was pared by 3 bases and J by 7 bases, with 7 bases between. Germline loops: CDR1 MRHNA, CDR2 SNTAGT. This CDR3 region has 13 residues. CDR3: CASSEQINSPLHF. The CDR3 DNA reads as TGTGCCAGCAGTGAACAGATAAATTCACCCCTCCACTTT.

The V and J genes are TRBV27 and TRBJ2-3; D might be TRBD2 (6 bases). Germline V gene data show CDR1 as MNHEY and CDR2 as SMNVEV (reference sequence). V lost 5 bases and J 4 bases, leaving 13 bases between the germline ends. The CDR3 covers 14 residues. DNA of the CDR3: TGTGCCAGCAGTCAGGGACTTCTTTCAGATACGCAGTATTTT. Translation gives CASSQGLLSDTQYF.

The chain links TRBV5-8 to TRBJ1-3; D remains ambiguous. CDR3 length: 13 amino acids. The germline V gene encodes CDR1 SGHTS and CDR2 YDEGEE. The V and J ends lost 4 bases and 4 bases respectively, with 9 bases between them. The chain's CDR3 is CASSVNSGNTIYF. The CDR3 DNA reads TGTGCCAGCAGCGTAAACAGCGGAAACACCATATATTTT.

The V and J genes are TRBV18 and TRBJ1-5; 7 positions match TRBD1. The CDR3 runs 15 residues. The V segment lost 2 bases and the J segment 4 bases; nucleotides outside the gene matches: 5. Germline loops: CDR1 KGHSH, CDR2 LQKENI. Written as DNA, the CDR3 is TGTGCCAGCTCACCATACGGGACAGCAAATCAGCCCCAGCATTTT. Its translation is CASSPYGTANQPQHF.